The T cell receptor beta chain under discussion was sequenced for a study of radiation and T cells in renal cell carcinoma. Time point indicated: blood 4 weeks post-SBRT, at nephrectomy. Regarding treatment: 15 Gy SBRT to primary tumor, nephrectomy 4 weeks later. Germline CDR1 reads SNHLY; CDR2 reads FYNNEI. Deletions cut 9 bases from V and 10 bases from J, with 16 bases between. The CDR3 has 13 residues. This clone has just a few counts. The method was immunoSEQ multiplex PCR; TCRdb's version includes in-frame clones alone and lacks a portion of them. The table records under 35,000 clones, over 70% of them present only once.

The J gene is TRBJ1-6, the V gene TRBV2; maybe TRBD1 (6 bases). The receptor was isolated from a man aged 60 to 75 with renal cell carcinoma. Sample: blood, taken from a patient whose treatment included radiotherapy and nephrectomy. Written as DNA, the CDR3 is TGTGCCAGTGGGCAGAGGGGGGCATCACCCCTCCACTTT. It codes for CASGQRGASPLHF. The full variable domain, its missing parts supplied by reference TRBV2 and TRBJ1-6, is EPEVTQTPSHQVTQMGQEVILRCVPISNHLYFYWYRQILGQKVEFLVSFYNNEISEKSEIFDDQFSVERPDGSNFTLKIRSTKLEDSAMYFCASGQRGASPLHFGNGTRLTVT.